This TCR beta chain was documented in a study of blood T cell repertoires in COVID-19. In the authors' methods: Using reference gene primer amplification, nucleated cell counts were estimated. Sequencing was performed with immunoSEQ multiplex PCR; in TCRdb, only in-frame clones are kept and a portion is missing. V and J calls and clone size are given by that table; D and trimming were obtained from the DNA. The data hold about 220,000 clones, with about 79% observed a single time. Germline trimming cut 0 bases from V and 8 bases from J; bases unmatched to any gene: 6. The CDR3 length is 13 residues. The germline V gene has CDR1 GTSNPN and CDR2 SVGIG (reference sequence).

The chain employs TRBV30 and TRBJ1-2; TRBD1 aligns across 7 bases. The origin of this receptor is a man aged 35-49 years who had recovered from COVID-19. The sequenced sample consisted of peripheral blood. The CDR3 DNA reads as TGTGCCTGGAGTGTACTTACAGGGGAAGGCTACACCTTC. The encoded protein is CAWSVLTGEGYTF.